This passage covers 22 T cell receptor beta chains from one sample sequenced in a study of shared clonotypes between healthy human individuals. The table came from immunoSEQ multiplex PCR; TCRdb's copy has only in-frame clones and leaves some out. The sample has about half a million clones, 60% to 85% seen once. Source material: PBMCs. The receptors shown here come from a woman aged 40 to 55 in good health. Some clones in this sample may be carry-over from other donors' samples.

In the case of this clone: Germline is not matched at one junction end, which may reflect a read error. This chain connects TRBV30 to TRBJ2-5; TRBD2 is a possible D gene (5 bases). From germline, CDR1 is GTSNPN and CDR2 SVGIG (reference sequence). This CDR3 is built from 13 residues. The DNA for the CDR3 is TGTGCCTGGAGTACGGGGATTGGGAAGACCCAGCACTTC. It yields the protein CAWSTGIGKTQHF.

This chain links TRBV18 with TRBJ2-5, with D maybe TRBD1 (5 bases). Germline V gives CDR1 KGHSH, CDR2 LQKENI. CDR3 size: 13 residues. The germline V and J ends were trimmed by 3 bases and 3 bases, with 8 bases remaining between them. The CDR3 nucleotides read TGTGCCAGCTCACCGATCAGGGAAGAGACCCAGTACTTC. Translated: CASSPIREETQYF.

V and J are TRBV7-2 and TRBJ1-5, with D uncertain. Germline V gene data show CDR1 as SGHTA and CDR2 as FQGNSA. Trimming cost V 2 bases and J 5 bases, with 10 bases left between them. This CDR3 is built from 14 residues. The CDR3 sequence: CASSLSPRDQPQHF. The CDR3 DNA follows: TGTGCCAGCAGCTTAAGTCCCCGTGATCAGCCCCAGCATTTT.

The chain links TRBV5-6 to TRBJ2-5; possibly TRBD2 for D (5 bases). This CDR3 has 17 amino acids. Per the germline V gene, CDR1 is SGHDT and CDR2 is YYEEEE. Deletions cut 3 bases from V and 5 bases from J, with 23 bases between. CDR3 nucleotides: TGTGCCAGCAGCTCCGTCGGGCTAGCTTCCCGGCAGGAGACCCAGTACTTC. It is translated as CASSSVGLASRQETQYF.

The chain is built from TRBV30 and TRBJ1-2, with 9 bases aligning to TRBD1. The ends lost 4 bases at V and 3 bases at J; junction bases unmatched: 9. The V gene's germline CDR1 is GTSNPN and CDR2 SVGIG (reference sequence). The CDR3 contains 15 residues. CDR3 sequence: CAWTLLQGAYYGYTF. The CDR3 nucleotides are TGTGCCTGGACTCTACTACAGGGGGCTTACTATGGCTACACCTTC.

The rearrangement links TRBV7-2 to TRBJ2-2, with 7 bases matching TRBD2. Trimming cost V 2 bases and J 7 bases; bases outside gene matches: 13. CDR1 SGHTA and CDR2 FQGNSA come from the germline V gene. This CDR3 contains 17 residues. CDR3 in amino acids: CASSLSATSISGGELFF. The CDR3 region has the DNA TGTGCCAGCAGCTTATCGGCGACTAGCATTAGCGGCGGGGAGCTGTTTTTT.

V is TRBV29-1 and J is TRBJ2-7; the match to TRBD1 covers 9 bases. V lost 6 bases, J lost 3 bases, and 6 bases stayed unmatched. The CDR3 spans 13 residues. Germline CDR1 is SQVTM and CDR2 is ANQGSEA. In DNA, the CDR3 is TGCAGCGTGCGGACAGGGGAAATCTACGAGCAGTACTTC. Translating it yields CSVRTGEIYEQYF.

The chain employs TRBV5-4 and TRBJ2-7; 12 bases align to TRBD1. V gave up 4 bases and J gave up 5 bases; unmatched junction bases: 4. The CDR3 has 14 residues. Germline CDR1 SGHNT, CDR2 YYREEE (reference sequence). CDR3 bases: TGTGCCAGCAGCCGGGACAGGGGGCGGAACGAGCAGTACTTC. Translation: CASSRDRGRNEQYF.

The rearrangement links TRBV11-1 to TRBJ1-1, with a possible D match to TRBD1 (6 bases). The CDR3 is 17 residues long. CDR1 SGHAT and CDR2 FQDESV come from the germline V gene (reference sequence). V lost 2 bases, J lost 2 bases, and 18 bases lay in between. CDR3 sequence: CASSLRSFGGLNTEAFF. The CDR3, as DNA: TGTGCCAGCAGCTTAAGGAGTTTCGGGGGCTTAAACACTGAAGCTTTCTTT.

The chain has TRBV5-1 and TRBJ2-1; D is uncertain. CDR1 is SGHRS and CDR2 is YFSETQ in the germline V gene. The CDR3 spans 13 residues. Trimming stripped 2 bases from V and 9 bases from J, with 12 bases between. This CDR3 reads CASSLGPAGEQFF. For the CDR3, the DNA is TGCGCCAGCAGCTTAGGTCCAGCCGGTGAGCAGTTCTTC. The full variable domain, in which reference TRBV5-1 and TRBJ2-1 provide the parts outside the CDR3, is KAGVTQTPRYLIKTRGQQVTLSCSPISGHRSVSWYQQTPGQGLQFLFEYFSETQRNKGNFPGRFSGRQFSNSRSEMNVSTLELGDSALYLCASSLGPAGEQFFGPGTRLTVL.

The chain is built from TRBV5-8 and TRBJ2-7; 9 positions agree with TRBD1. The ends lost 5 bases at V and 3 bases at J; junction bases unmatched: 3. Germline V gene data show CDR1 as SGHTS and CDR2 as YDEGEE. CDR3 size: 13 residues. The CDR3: CASRPGQGYEQYF. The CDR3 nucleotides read TGTGCCAGCAGGCCGGGACAGGGCTACGAGCAGTACTTC.

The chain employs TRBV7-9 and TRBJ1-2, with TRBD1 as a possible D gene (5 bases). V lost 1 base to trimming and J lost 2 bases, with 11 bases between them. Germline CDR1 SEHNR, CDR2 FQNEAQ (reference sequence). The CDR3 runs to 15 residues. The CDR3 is CASSLGDPRNYGYTF. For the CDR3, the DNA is TGTGCCAGCAGCTTAGGGGACCCGCGCAACTATGGCTACACCTTC. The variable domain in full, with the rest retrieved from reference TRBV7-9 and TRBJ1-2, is DTGVSQNPRHKITKRGQNVTFRCDPISEHNRLYWYRQTLGQGPEFLTYFQNEAQLEKSRLLSDRFSAERPKGSFSTLEIQRTEQGDSAMYLCASSLGDPRNYGYTFGSGTRLTVV.

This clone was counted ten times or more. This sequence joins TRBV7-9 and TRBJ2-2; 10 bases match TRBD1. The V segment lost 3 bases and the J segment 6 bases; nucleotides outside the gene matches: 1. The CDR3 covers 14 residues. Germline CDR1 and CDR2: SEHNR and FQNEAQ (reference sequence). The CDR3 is CASSLGTGAGELFF. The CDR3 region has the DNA TGTGCCAGCAGCTTGGGGACAGGGGCCGGGGAGCTGTTTTTT.

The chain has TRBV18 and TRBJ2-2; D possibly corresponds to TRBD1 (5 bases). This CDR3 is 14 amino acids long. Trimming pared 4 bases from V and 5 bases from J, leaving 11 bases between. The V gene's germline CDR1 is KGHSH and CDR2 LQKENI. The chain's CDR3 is CASSHKTATGELFF. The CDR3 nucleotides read TGTGCCAGCTCACATAAGACAGCTACCGGGGAGCTGTTTTTT.

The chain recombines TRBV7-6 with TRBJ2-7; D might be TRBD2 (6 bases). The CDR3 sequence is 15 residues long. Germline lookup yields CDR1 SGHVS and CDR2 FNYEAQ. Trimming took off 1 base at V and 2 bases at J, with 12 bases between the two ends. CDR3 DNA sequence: TGTGCCAGCAGCTTAGGCGAGGGAGGACCCTACGAGCAGTACTTC. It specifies CASSLGEGGPYEQYF.

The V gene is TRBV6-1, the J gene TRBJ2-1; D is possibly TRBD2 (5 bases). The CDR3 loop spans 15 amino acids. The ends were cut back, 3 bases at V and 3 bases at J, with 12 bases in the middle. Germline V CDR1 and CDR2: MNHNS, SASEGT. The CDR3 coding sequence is TGTGCCAGCAGTGAGTCGCTAGCCGACTACAATGAGCAGTTCTTC. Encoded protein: CASSESLADYNEQFF.

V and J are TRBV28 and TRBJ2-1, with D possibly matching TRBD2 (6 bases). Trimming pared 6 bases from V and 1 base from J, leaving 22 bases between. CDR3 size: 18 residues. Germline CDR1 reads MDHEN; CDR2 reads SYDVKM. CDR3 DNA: TGTGCCAGCAGCCGCCCGGGGAGGACCGCCCCTTCCTACAATGAGCAGTTCTTC. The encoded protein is CASSRPGRTAPSYNEQFF.

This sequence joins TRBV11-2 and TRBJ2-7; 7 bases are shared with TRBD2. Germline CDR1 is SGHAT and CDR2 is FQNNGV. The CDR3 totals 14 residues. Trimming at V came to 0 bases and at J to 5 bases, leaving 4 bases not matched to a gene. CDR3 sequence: CASSLEWLADEQYF. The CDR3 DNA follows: TGTGCCAGCAGCTTAGAATGGCTAGCGGACGAGCAGTACTTC.

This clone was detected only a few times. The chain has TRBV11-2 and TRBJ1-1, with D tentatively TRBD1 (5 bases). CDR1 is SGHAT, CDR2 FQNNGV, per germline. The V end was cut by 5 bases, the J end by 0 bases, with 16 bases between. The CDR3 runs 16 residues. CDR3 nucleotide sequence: TGTGCCAGCAGCCCCCGCCTCCGGGACGTGAACACTGAAGCTTTCTTT. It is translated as CASSPRLRDVNTEAFF. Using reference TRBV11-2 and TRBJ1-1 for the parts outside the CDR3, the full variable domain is EAGVAQSPRYKIIEKRQSVAFWCNPISGHATLYWYQQILGQGPKLLIQFQNNGVVDDSQLPKDRFSAERLKGVDSTLKIQPAKLEDSAVYLCASSPRLRDVNTEAFFGQGTRLTVV.

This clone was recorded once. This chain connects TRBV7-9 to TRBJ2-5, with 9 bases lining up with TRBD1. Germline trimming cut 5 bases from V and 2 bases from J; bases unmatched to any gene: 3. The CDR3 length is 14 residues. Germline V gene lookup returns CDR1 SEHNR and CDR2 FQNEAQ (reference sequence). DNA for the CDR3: TGTGCCAGCAGCAGGACAGGGGATCAAGAGACCCAGTACTTC. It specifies CASSRTGDQETQYF.

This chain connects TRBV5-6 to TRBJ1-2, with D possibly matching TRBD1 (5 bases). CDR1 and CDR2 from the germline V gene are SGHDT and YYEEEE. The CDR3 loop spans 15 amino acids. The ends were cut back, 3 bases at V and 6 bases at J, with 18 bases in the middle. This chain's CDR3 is CASSWSRTRDDGYTF. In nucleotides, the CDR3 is TGTGCCAGCAGCTGGAGTCGAACCAGGGACGATGGCTACACCTTC. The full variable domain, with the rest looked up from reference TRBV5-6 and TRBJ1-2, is DAGVTQSPTHLIKTRGQQVTLRCSPKSGHDTVSWYQQALGQGPQFIFQYYEEEERQRGNFPDRFSGHQFPNYSSELNVNALLLGDSALYLCASSWSRTRDDGYTFGSGTRLTVV.

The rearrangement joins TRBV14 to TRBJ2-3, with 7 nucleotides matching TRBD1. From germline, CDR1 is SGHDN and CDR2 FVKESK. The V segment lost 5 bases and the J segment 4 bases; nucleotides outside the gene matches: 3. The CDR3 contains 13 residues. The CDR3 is CASSDRVSDTQYF. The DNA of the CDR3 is TGTGCCAGCAGCGACAGGGTCTCAGATACGCAGTATTTT.